This T cell receptor beta chain was captured by sequencing in a study of OX40 agonist ivuxolimab in advanced cancers. Study as a whole: Patients' therapy was ivuxolimab, an antibody that acts as an agonist of OX40 (CD134). The diagnoses of dose-escalation patients were hepatocellular carcinoma, melanoma, renal cell or head and neck cancer.

V was pared by 1 base and J by 4 bases, with 12 bases between. This CDR3 is 15 amino acids long. CDR1 and CDR2 (germline): SGHRS, YFSETQ. Here immunoSEQ multiplex PCR was the method, and the copy in TCRdb shows in-frame clones only, minus some. The data hold tens of thousands of clones, with 70% to 85% observed a single time. This TCR came from an adult with an advanced solid tumor such as melanoma, head and neck, liver or kidney cancer. This chain uses TRBV5-1 with TRBJ2-1, with D hard to call. This sample comprised CD4+ or CD8+ T cells sorted from blood, obtained in a trial of the OX40 agonist ivuxolimab. The CDR3 here is CASSLRTPAYNEQFF. CDR3 coding DNA: TGCGCCAGCAGCTTGAGGACCCCCGCTTACAATGAGCAGTTCTTC.